The clone carrying this T cell receptor (beta chain) was detected ten times or more. The sample belongs to a study of human T cells and chemical hapten exposure. From the RACE reads, TCRdb called clonotypes with MiXCR, one entry per CDR3 protein. Among some 52,000 distinct CDR3 sequences listed, approximately 9.9% were seen once. V gave up 4 bases and J gave up 5 bases, with 20 bases separating them. CDR3 length: 16 amino acids. Germline V gene sequence: CDR1 LGHDT, CDR2 YNNKEL (reference sequence). Documented time point: patch test 1, 2 weeks after DPC sensitization. Stated treatment: therapeutic diphenylcyclopropenone sensitization with weekly scalp DPC. Total RNA was extracted from unfractionated whole blood.

The J gene is TRBJ1-1, the V gene TRBV3-1; D remains ambiguous. The clonotype was recovered from a woman between 40 and 55 years old with alopecia areata. Some clones in this sample may be carry-over from other donors' samples. Source: whole blood, taken in connection with sensitization to the hapten diphenylcyclopropenone (DPC). CDR3 region: CASSRRWFEDSTEAFF. The CDR3 bases are TGTGCCAGCAGCCGCAGATGGTTTGAGGACTCGACTGAAGCTTTCTTT.